This T cell receptor (beta chain) was captured in a study of blood T cell repertoires in COVID-19. As for the study in general: Spain, Italy and the United States supplied samples that represented acute and convalescent COVID-19. Nucleic acid was either cDNA or gDNA, and it came from T cells, B-cell-depleted T cells, or PBMCs.

Methods used by the authors: The authors estimated nucleated cell counts from reference gene primer amplification. This table comes from immunoSEQ multiplex PCR, and its TCRdb copy is limited to in-frame clones, with some not included. The D gene and trimming were derived from the DNA, and the V and J assignments and clone size from that table. The table includes 370,000 or so clones, 81% detected once. Trimming cost V 1 base and J 11 bases; bases outside gene matches: 11. The CDR3 loop spans 15 amino acids. Germline-derived CDR1 and CDR2 are SGHTA and FQGNSA. The sequence was collected from a human donor with acute or convalescent COVID-19. The donor label of this sample is uncertain. The chain carries TRBV7-2 and TRBJ1-1, with 9 positions matching TRBD1. The source material was peripheral blood. As DNA, the CDR3 is TGTGCCAGCAGCTTAGTACCCACGGGACAGGGAACGGCTTTCTTT. It is translated as CASSLVPTGQGTAFF.